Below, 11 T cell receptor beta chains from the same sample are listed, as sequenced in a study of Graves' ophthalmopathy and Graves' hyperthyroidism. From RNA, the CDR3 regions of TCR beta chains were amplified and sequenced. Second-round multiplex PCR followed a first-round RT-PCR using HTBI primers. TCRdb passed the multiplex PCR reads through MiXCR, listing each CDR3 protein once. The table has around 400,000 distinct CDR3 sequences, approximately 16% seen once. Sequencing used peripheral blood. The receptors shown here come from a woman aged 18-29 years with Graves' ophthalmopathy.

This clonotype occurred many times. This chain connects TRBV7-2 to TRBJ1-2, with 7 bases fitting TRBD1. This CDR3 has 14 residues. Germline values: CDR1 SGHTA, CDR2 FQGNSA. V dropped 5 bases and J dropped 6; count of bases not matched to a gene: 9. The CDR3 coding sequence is TGTGCCAGCAGCCCCCTCGACAGGGTTCATGGCTACACCTTC. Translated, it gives CASSPLDRVHGYTF.

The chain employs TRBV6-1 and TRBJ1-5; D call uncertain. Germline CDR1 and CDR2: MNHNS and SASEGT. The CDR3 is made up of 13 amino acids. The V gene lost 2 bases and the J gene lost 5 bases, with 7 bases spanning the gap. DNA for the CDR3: TGTGCCAGCAGTGAACGTCCTGATCAGCCCCAGCATTTT. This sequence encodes CASSERPDQPQHF.

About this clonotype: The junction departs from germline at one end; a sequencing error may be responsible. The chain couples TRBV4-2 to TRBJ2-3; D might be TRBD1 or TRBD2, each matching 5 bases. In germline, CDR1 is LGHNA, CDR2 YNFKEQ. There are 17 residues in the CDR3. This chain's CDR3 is CASTQLKGTSVLDTQYF. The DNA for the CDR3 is TGTGCCAGCACCCAACTTAAAGGGACGTCCGTATTAGATACGCAGTATTTT.

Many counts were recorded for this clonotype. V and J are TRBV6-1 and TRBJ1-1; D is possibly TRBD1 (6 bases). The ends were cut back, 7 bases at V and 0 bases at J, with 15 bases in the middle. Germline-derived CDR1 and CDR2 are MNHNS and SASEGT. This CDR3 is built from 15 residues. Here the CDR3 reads CASIREGGLNTEAFF. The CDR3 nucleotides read TGTGCCAGCATCCGCGAAGGGGGACTGAACACTGAAGCTTTCTTT.

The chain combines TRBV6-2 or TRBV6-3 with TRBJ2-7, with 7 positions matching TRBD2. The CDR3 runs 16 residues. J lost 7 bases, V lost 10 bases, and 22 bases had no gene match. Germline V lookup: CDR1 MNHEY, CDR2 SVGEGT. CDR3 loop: CATETSRYVSYGEQYF. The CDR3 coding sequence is TGTGCCACTGAGACTAGCCGGTACGTCTCCTACGGGGAGCAGTACTTC.

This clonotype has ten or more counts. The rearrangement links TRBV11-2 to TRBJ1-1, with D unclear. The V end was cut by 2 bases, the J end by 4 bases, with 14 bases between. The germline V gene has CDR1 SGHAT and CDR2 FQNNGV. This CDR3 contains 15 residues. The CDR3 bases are TGTGCCAGCAGCTTATTCGGTCAAACGGGCACTGAAGCTTTCTTT. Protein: CASSLFGQTGTEAFF.

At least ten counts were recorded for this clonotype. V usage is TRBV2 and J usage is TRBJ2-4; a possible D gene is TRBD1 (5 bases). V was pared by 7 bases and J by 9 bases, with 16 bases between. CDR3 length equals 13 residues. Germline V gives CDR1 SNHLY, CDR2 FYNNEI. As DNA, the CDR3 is TGTGCCAGCACGCGCAGGGTTAAGGTCATTCAGTACTTC. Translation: CASTRRVKVIQYF.

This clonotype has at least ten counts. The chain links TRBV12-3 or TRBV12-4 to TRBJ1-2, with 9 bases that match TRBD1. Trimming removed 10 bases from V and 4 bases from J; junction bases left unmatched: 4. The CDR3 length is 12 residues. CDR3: CATQGAVYGYTF. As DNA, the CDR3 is TGTGCCACACAGGGGGCTGTCTATGGCTACACCTTC.

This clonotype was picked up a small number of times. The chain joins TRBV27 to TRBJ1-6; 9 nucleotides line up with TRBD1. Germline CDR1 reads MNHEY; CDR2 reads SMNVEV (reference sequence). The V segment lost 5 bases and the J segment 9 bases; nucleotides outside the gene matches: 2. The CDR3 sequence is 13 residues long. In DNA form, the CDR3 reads TGTGCCAGCAGTGTGGACAGGGGTTCACCCCTCCACTTT. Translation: CASSVDRGSPLHF.

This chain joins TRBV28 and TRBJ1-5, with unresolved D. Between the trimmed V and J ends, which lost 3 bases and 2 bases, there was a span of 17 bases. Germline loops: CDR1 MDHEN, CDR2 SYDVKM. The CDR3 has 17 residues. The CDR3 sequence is CASSLQQGIVGNQPQHF. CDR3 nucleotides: TGTGCCAGCAGTTTGCAACAAGGGATCGTTGGCAATCAGCCCCAGCATTTT.

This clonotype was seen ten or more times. The CDR3: CASSPNVAGILSGANVLTF. For the CDR3, the DNA is TGCGCCAGCAGCCCTAACGTGGCAGGCATCCTCTCTGGGGCCAACGTCCTGACTTTC. The chain uses TRBV5-1 and TRBJ2-6; D is unresolved. Trimming stripped 4 bases from V and 0 bases from J, with 20 bases between. CDR3 length: 19 amino acids. Germline V gene sequence: CDR1 SGHRS, CDR2 YFSETQ.